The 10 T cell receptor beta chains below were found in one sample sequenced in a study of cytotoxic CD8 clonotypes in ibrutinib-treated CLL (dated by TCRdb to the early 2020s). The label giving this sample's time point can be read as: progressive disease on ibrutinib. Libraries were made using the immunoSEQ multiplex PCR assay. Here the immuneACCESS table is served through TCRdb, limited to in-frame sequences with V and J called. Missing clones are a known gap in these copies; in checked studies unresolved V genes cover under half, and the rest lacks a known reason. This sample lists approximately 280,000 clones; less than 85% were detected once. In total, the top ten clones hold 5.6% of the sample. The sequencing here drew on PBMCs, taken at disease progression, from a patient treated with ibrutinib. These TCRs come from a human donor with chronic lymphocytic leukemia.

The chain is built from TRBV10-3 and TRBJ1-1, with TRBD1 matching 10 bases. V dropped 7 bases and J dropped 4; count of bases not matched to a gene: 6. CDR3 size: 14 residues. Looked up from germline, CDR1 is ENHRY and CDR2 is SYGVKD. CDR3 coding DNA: TGTGCCATCACTGGGGACAGGGGTGGCACTGAAGCTTTCTTT. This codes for CAITGDRGGTEAFF.

This CDR3 is CASRHRDEQYF. CDR3 coding DNA: TGTGCCAGCAGGCATCGGGATGAGCAGTACTTC. The rearrangement uses TRBV7-9 and TRBJ2-7; tentative D call: TRBD2 (5 bases). CDR1 SEHNR and CDR2 FQNEAQ come from the germline V gene (reference sequence). V lost 6 bases and J 7 bases, leaving 10 bases between the germline ends. The CDR3 extends over 11 amino acids.

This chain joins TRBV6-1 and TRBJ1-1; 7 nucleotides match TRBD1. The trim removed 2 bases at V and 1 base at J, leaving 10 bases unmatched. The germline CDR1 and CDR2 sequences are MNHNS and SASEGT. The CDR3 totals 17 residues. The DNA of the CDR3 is TGTGCCAGCAGTGAAAAGGGGGGCCACAGGGGGAACACTGAAGCTTTCTTT. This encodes CASSEKGGHRGNTEAFF.

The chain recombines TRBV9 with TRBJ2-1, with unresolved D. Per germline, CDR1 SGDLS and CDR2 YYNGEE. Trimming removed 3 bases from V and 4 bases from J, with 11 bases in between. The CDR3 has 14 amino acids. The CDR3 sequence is CASSGRGSYNEQFF. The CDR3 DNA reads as TGTGCCAGCAGCGGGAGAGGTAGTTACAATGAGCAGTTCTTC.

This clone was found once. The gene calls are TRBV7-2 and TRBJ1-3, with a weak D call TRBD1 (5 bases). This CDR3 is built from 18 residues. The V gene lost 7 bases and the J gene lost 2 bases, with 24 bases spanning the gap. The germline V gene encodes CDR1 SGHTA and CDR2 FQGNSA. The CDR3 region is CASTLFGPGSVPGNTIYF. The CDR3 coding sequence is TGTGCCAGCACGTTGTTTGGGCCAGGGTCGGTTCCTGGAAACACCATATATTTT.

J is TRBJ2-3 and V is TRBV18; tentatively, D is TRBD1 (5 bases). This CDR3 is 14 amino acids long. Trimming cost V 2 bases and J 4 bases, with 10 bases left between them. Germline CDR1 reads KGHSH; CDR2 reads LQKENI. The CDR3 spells CASSPIRVADTQYF. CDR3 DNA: TGTGCCAGCTCACCAATCAGGGTGGCAGATACGCAGTATTTT.

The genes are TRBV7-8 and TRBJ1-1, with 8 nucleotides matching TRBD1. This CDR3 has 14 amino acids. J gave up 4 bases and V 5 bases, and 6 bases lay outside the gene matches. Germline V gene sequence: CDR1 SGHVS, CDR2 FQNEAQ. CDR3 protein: CASSKDRVGTEAFF. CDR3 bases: TGTGCCAGCAGCAAGGACAGGGTGGGCACTGAAGCTTTCTTT.

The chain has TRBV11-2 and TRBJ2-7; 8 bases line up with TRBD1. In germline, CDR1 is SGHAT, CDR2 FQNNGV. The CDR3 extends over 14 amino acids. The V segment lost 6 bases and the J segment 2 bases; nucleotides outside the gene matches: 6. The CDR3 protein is CASSWTGRTYEQYF. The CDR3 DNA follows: TGTGCCAGCAGTTGGACAGGGAGAACCTACGAGCAGTACTTC.

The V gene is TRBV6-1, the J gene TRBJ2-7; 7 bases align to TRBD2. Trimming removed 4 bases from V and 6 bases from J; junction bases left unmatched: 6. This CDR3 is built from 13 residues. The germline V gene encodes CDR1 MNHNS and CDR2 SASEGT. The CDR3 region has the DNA TGTGCCAGCAGTGTCGGGGCGGGGGTCGAGCAGTACTTC. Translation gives CASSVGAGVEQYF.

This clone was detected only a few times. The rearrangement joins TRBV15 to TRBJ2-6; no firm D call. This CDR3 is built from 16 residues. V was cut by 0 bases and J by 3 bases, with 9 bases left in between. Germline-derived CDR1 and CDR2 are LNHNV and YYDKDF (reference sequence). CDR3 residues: CATSRDLRFGANVLTF. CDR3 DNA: TGTGCCACCAGCAGAGATCTTAGGTTTGGGGCCAACGTCCTGACTTTC.